What follows describes a single T cell receptor beta chain. The data belong to a study of blood T cell repertoires in COVID-19. Study at large: Material from acute and convalescent COVID-19 was sourced from the United States, Italy and Spain. T cells, B-cell-depleted T cells, or PBMCs provided the cDNA or gDNA that served as material.

The CDR3 covers 13 residues. Losses at the gene ends were 0 bases for V and 9 bases for J; bases not matched to a gene: 1. Per the germline V gene, CDR1 is SGHVS and CDR2 is FQNEAQ. In the original processing: Amplification from reference gene primers served as the basis for estimated nucleated cell counts. Method: immunoSEQ multiplex PCR; TCRdb's copy keeps in-frame clones and lacks some. V and J calls and clone size are those listed in that table; D and trimming were worked out from the DNA. The data show about 200,000 clones, with 80% to 90% seen just once and approximately 6.2% held by the top ten.

The source material was peripheral blood. The TCR sequence derives from a man aged 55 to 70 who had recovered from COVID-19. V usage is TRBV7-8 and J usage is TRBJ2-2, with TRBD2 identical over 7 bases. The CDR3 sequence is CASSLAGGRELFF. CDR3 bases: TGTGCCAGCAGCTTAGCGGGGGGGAGGGAGCTGTTTTTT.